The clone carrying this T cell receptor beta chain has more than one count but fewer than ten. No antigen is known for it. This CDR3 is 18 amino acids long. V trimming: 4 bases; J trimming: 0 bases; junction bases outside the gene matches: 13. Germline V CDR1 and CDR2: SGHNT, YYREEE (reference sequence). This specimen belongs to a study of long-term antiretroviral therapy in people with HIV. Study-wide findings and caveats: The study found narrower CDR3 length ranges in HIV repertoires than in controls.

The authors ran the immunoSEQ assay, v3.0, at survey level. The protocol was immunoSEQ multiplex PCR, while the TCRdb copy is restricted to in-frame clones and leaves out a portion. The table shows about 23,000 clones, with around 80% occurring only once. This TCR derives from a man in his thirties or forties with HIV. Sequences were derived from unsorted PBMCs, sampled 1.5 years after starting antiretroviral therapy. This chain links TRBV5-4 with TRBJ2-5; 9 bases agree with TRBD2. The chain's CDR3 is CASSNWPSSGVNQETQYF. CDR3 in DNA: TGTGCCAGCAGCAACTGGCCCTCTAGCGGGGTGAACCAAGAGACCCAGTACTTC.